This paragraph reports one T cell receptor beta chain. The sample originates from a study of blood T cell repertoires in COVID-19. Whole-study context: Sites in the United States, Italy and Spain provided acute and convalescent COVID-19 samples.

Per the germline V gene, CDR1 is SQVTM and CDR2 is ANQGSEA. This CDR3 spans 12 amino acids. The V gene lost 8 bases and the J gene lost 8 bases, with 18 bases spanning the gap. The protocol was immunoSEQ multiplex PCR, while the TCRdb copy is restricted to in-frame clones and leaves out a portion. The data show roughly 150,000 clones, under 95% seen once. Sequencing was performed on peripheral blood. The chain uses TRBV29-1 and TRBJ1-2; perhaps TRBD1 as D (5 bases). The receptor was isolated from a man in his fifties or sixties with active or convalescent COVID-19. For the CDR3, the DNA is TGCAGCACCCGACAGACAGTCGCCGGCTACACCTTC. Amino acids: CSTRQTVAGYTF.